This entry features one TCR beta chain sequence. Authors' data handling: Quantification of nucleated cells was approximated via reference gene primer amplification. Here immunoSEQ multiplex PCR was the method, and the copy in TCRdb shows in-frame clones only, minus some. V and J calls and clone size follow that table, whereas D and trimming were derived from the DNA. The sample yields roughly 200,000 clones, 88% seen once. The trim removed 4 bases at V and 2 bases at J, leaving 9 bases unmatched. CDR3 length: 15 residues. Germline V gene lookup returns CDR1 SGHNT and CDR2 YYREEE (reference sequence). These data come from a study of blood T cell repertoires in COVID-19. On the study more broadly: Italy, Spain and the United States were the sources of the convalescent and acute COVID-19 samples. The analysed material was cDNA or gDNA that came from T cells, B-cell-depleted T cells, or PBMCs.

This chain connects TRBV5-4 to TRBJ2-7; 7 positions agree with TRBD2. Sequenced: peripheral blood. This sequence was found in a man younger than 35 with active or convalescent COVID-19. In DNA, the CDR3 is TGTGCCAGCAGCAGTGCTAGCGGTTCAACCTACGAGCAGTACTTC. Amino acids: CASSSASGSTYEQYF.